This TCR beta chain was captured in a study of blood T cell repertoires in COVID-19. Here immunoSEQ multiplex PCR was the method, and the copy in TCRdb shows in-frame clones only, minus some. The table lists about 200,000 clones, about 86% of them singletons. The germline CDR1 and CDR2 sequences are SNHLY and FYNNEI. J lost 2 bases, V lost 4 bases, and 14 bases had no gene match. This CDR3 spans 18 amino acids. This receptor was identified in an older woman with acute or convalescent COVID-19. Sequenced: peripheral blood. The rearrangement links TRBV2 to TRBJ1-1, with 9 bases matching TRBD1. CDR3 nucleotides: TGTGCCAGCAGTGTAACAGGGGGCGCGAGGTTTAGAAACACTGAAGCTTTCTTT. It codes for CASSVTGGARFRNTEAFF.